This T cell receptor (beta chain) was captured in a study of blood T cell repertoires in COVID-19. On the study more broadly: Acute-phase and convalescent COVID-19 samples originated in the United States, Italy and Spain.

V lost 4 bases and J lost 0, with 12 bases in between. Looked up from germline, CDR1 is LNHDA and CDR2 is SQIVND (reference sequence). The CDR3 loop spans 15 amino acids. In the original workflow: Reference gene primer amplification yielded estimated nucleated cell counts. Repertoires were generated with immunoSEQ multiplex PCR, while TCRdb's copy carries only in-frame clones and drops some. V, J and clone size derive from that table, while D and trimming were established from the DNA sequence. Among about 180,000 clones listed, roughly 83% were seen once. This clone was detected once. This TCR was recovered from a woman younger than 45 who had recovered from COVID-19. This chain connects TRBV19 to TRBJ1-1; maybe TRBD1 (6 bases). Material: PBMCs or T cells enriched from blood (not recorded which). DNA for the CDR3: TGTGCCAGTAGTACCTGGGACACCTTGAACACTGAAGCTTTCTTT. As protein: CASSTWDTLNTEAFF.